This TCR beta chain was documented in a study of Graves' ophthalmopathy and Graves' hyperthyroidism (dated by TCRdb to the late 2010s). In the study overall: Peripheral blood was collected at initial diagnosis, before any treatment. The study used TCR beta repertoire signatures to distinguish Graves' ophthalmopathy from Graves' hyperthyroidism and to predict progression to ophthalmopathy. In total, approximately 130 blood samples were TCR-sequenced: some 40 ophthalmopathy, roughly 80 hyperthyroidism and about 17 hyperthyroidism-to-ophthalmopathy patients. A discovery set of 100 or so patients (around 40 ophthalmopathy, about 58 stable hyperthyroidism) was enrolled to explore V-J signatures distinguishing ophthalmopathy from hyperthyroidism. An independent validation cohort comprised 18 hyperthyroidism patients and 15 to 17 patients who later progressed from hyperthyroidism to ophthalmopathy. T-cell repertoires of thyroid tissue and blood were compared in 5 or 6 hyperthyroidism patients. Following sampling, methimazole starting at 30 mg daily was administered to hyperthyroidism patients, and high-dose intravenous methylprednisolone was administered to ophthalmopathy patients.

Points the paper makes about the study in general: In cross-validation, the 13-signature model distinguished ophthalmopathy from stable hyperthyroidism with 85% to 90% sensitivity and about 84% specificity, and in the test set the corresponding values were roughly 80% and 76%. In validation, the model predicted ophthalmopathy progression with roughly 68% sensitivity and around 72% specificity; 12 predicted patients were CT-confirmed with GO in a median of around 6.5 months. Sample size was not statistically predetermined, and group allocation was not concealed from the investigators. Among expanded thyroid clonotypes with frequency above 0.001, most also showed up in blood, which suggests that blood repertoires may reflect the thyroid immune response.

CDR1 is given as LNHDA and CDR2 as SQIVND, both from the germline V gene (reference sequence). V is pruned by 1 base and J by 4 bases, leaving 8 bases of the junction without a gene match. Its CDR3 holds 16 amino acids, cysteine through phenylalanine. Kept here is only the CDR3 DNA, which spans 48 bases and is read in frame from base 1. The ophthalmopathy patients had moderately to severely active disease, with a Clinical Activity Score of 3 or higher, a NOSPECS grade of 4 or higher, and a disease duration of less than 3 months. Patients were excluded if they had other autoimmune diseases, uncontrolled infections, pregnancy or lactation. Clinical symptoms, serum thyroxine, TRAb, thyroid ultrasound and orbital computed tomography were used for diagnosis. Ficoll-Paque density gradient centrifugation was used to isolate PBMCs from around 10 ml of fresh peripheral blood. Trizol reagent was used to extract the total RNA, and its quality was then checked on an Agilent 2100 Bioanalyzer.

TCR beta CDR3 regions were amplified from RNA transcripts for repertoire sequencing. The first round was an RT-PCR using HTBI primers with the Qiagen OneStep RT-PCR kit, and this first round was followed by a second-round multiplex PCR, then size selection and purification. Libraries were sequenced on an Illumina HiSeq2000 using paired-end 100 bp reads. As for how the authors treated the data: Reads were processed with SOAPnuke, discarding reads with adapters, uncalled bases, mean Phred below 15, or no exact constant-primer or identifier match. High-quality paired reads were merged with COPE v1.2.5. Clonotypes were defined as unique nucleotide sequences and were aligned to IMGT TRB V, D and J references using MiTCR v1.1. The analysis was limited to V-J combinations with a frequency above 0.0001, which together covered roughly 99% of repertoires. A TCR clonal expansion and chaos score per V-J combination was defined as the ratio of F50 clonal expansion to chaos observed in the TCRdist matrix. Welch's t-statistics and random forest were used to reduce features to about 14 V-J combinations, which were fed into a naive Bayes classifier. The similarity between thyroid and blood repertoires was quantified using the Morisita-Horn index. TCRdb cleaned the public reads at Q25 with fastp, built clones with MiXCR and kept in-frame beta chains. Rows with a matching CDR3 protein are joined into one entry that keeps the most common DNA and genes. These V and J calls rely on TCRdb rather than the paper's analysis. This sample holds 300,000 to 400,000 distinct CDR3 sequences; about 17% were observed only once. The ten biggest clones cover 12% of the sample.

This clonotype was observed many times. Its antigen is currently not known. One base away there is no much larger clone; base qualities are not given. The TCR sequence derives from an adult man with Graves' ophthalmopathy. Sequencing input: peripheral blood. The chain is made from TRBV19 and TRBJ1-2, and TRBD1 aligns with 8 junction nucleotides. The DNA sequence is given as TGTGCCAGTAGTATAGGGACCTCGGGACAGGTCTATGGCTACACCTTC. It encodes CASSIGTSGQVYGYTF. Full variable domain (CDR3 extended with the reference TRBV19 and TRBJ1-2 proteins): DGGITQSPKYLFRKEGQNVTLSCEQNLNHDAMYWYRQDPGQGLRLIYYSQIVNDFQKGDIAEGYSVSREKKESFPLTVTSAQKNPTAFYLCASSIGTSGQVYGYTFGSGTRLTVV.